These 16 T cell receptor beta chains originate from one sample sequenced in a study of OX40 agonist ivuxolimab in advanced cancers. Clones were sequenced by immunoSEQ multiplex PCR, and TCRdb holds only the in-frame ones, with some missing. The top ten hold around 2.7% of the sample, which has 40,000 to 50,000 clones, 85% seen once. The sample here was CD4+ or CD8+ T cells sorted from blood, taken in a trial of the OX40 agonist ivuxolimab. The receptors come from an adult with an advanced solid tumor such as melanoma, head and neck, liver or kidney cancer.

The genes are TRBV11-2 and TRBJ2-1; TRBD2 matches 12 bases. This CDR3 comprises 19 residues. V trimming: 2 bases; J trimming: 3 bases; junction bases outside the gene matches: 11. From germline, CDR1 is SGHAT and CDR2 FQNNGV. The CDR3 region has the DNA TGTGCCAGCAGCTTAAGGGTCCCTTGGACTAGCGGGAACTACAATGAGCAGTTCTTC. The encoded protein is CASSLRVPWTSGNYNEQFF.

This chain connects TRBV19 to TRBJ2-2; D is unresolved. Germline V gene lookup returns CDR1 LNHDA and CDR2 SQIVND (reference sequence). The V and J ends lost 5 bases and 0 bases respectively, with 10 bases between them. This CDR3 has 15 amino acids. CDR3 amino acids: CASSFLTTNTGELFF. DNA for the CDR3: TGTGCCAGTAGTTTCCTGACAACGAACACCGGGGAGCTGTTTTTT.

The chain links TRBV10-3 to TRBJ2-1, with 8 bases that match TRBD2. The CDR3 has 13 amino acids. J lost 9 bases, V lost 4 bases, and 5 bases had no gene match. Per germline, CDR1 ENHRY and CDR2 SYGVKD. The CDR3 coding sequence is TGTGCCATCAGTGTGATAGCGGGGATTGAGCAGTTCTTC. Encoded protein: CAISVIAGIEQFF.

This chain joins TRBV18 and TRBJ1-2, with D uncertain. Germline V lookup: CDR1 KGHSH, CDR2 LQKENI. This CDR3 contains 14 residues. Deletions cut 0 bases from V and 1 base from J, with 6 bases between. The CDR3 loop reads CASSPPSDNYGYTF. The DNA of the CDR3 is TGTGCCAGCTCACCACCATCGGATAACTATGGCTACACCTTC.

CDR3 DNA sequence: TGTGCCTGGAGTGTAGGAAGGGACAGGGGGCGCCGGGAGACCCAGTACTTC. Its protein is CAWSVGRDRGRRETQYF. The rearrangement joins TRBV30 to TRBJ2-5; TRBD1 aligns across 12 bases. Germline CDR1 reads GTSNPN; CDR2 reads SVGIG (reference sequence). The CDR3 extends over 17 amino acids. J lost 5 bases, V lost 0 bases, and 10 bases had no gene match. The full variable domain, its missing parts supplied by reference TRBV30 and TRBJ2-5, is SQTIHQWPATLVQPVGSPLSLECTVEGTSNPNLYWYRQAAGRGLQLLFYSVGIGQISSEVPQNLSASRPQDRQFILSSKKLLLSDSGFYLCAWSVGRDRGRRETQYFGPGTRLLVL.

This chain joins TRBV28 and TRBJ2-2, with TRBD1 identical over 7 bases. With V trimmed by 4 bases and J by 2 bases, 10 bases remained unmatched. Looked up from germline, CDR1 is MDHEN and CDR2 is SYDVKM. The CDR3 sequence is 17 residues long. CDR3 in amino acids: CASSYPRSGGNTGELFF. As DNA, the CDR3 is TGTGCCAGCAGTTACCCCCGATCAGGGGGTAACACCGGGGAGCTGTTTTTT.

V and J are TRBV11-2 and TRBJ1-2; 7 bases match TRBD1. From germline, CDR1 is SGHAT and CDR2 FQNNGV. The trim removed 4 bases at V and 0 bases at J, leaving 5 bases unmatched. This CDR3 has 15 amino acids. The CDR3 coding sequence is TGTGCCAGCAGCTCAAGACAGGGTGCTAACTATGGCTACACCTTC. It translates to CASSSRQGANYGYTF. Looking up the rest from reference TRBV11-2 and TRBJ1-2 gives the full variable domain: EAGVAQSPRYKIIEKRQSVAFWCNPISGHATLYWYQQILGQGPKLLIQFQNNGVVDDSQLPKDRFSAERLKGVDSTLKIQPAKLEDSAVYLCASSSRQGANYGYTFGSGTRLTVV.

This clone was detected only once. This chain links TRBV18 with TRBJ2-7, with 8 bases identical to TRBD1. This CDR3 spans 16 amino acids. CDR1 and CDR2 from the germline V gene are KGHSH and LQKENI. After removal of 4 bases from V and 2 bases from J, the junction contained 10 bases not matched to a gene. The DNA for the CDR3 is TGTGCCAGCTCACAGGTTCCTGGGACAGGCGCCTACGAGCAGTACTTC. Protein sequence: CASSQVPGTGAYEQYF.

DNA of the CDR3: TGTGCCAGCAGCTTAAAGAATTTCTCACCCCTCCACTTT. This gives the protein CASSLKNFSPLHF. The V gene is TRBV11-3, the J gene TRBJ1-6; no clear D gene. V lost 2 bases to trimming and J lost 10 bases, with 9 bases between them. From germline, CDR1 is SGHNT and CDR2 YENEEA. The CDR3 is made up of 13 amino acids. The whole variable domain, remainder taken from reference TRBV11-3 and TRBJ1-6, is EAGVVQSPRYKIIEKKQPVAFWCNPISGHNTLYWYLQNLGQGPELLIRYENEEAVDDSQLPKDRFSAERLKGVDSTLKIQPAELGDSAVYLCASSLKNFSPLHFGNGTRLTVT.

CDR3: CASSQAGAGELFF. CDR3 nucleotides: TGCGCCAGCAGCCAAGCGGGGGCCGGGGAGCTGTTTTTT. The gene calls are TRBV4-1 and TRBJ2-2, with a possible D match to TRBD2 (6 bases). Trimming shortened V by 1 base and J by 6 bases, and 6 bases separated the two germline ends. Per the germline V gene, CDR1 is MGHRA and CDR2 is YSYEKL. The length of the CDR3 is 13 residues.

The genes are TRBV2 and TRBJ1-4; D gene ambiguous. The CDR3 spans 14 residues. Germline CDR1 and CDR2: SNHLY and FYNNEI. V was trimmed by 3 bases and J by 2 bases, leaving 7 bases between them. The CDR3 nucleotides read TGTGCCAGCAGTGAGTCGCCGACTAATGAAAAACTGTTTTTT. Translation gives CASSESPTNEKLFF.

This chain uses TRBV7-8 with TRBJ1-5; possible D gene TRBD1, 5 bases. CDR1 and CDR2 (germline): SGHVS, FQNEAQ. V gave up 1 base and J gave up 3 bases, with 13 bases separating them. The CDR3 covers 16 residues. The CDR3 region has the DNA TGTGCCAGCAGCTTAGGGGCGAGGGACGCCAATCAGCCCCAGCATTTT. Translated, it gives CASSLGARDANQPQHF.

V and J are TRBV11-3 and TRBJ1-1; D remains ambiguous. This CDR3 has 16 residues. V lost 3 bases and J 4 bases, leaving 18 bases between the germline ends. Germline loops: CDR1 SGHNT, CDR2 YENEEA. CDR3 residues: CASSLDFHGVGTEAFF. The DNA of the CDR3 is TGTGCCAGCAGCTTGGATTTTCATGGGGTCGGCACTGAAGCTTTCTTT.

The rearrangement joins TRBV2 to TRBJ2-6; D remains unclear. The CDR3 spans 15 residues. Germline V gene sequence: CDR1 SNHLY, CDR2 FYNNEI. Trimming shortened V by 8 bases and J by 0 bases, and 11 bases separated the two germline ends. The CDR3 DNA reads TGTGCCAGCCAAGGACGCTCCTCTGGGGCCAACGTCCTGACTTTC. This codes for CASQGRSSGANVLTF.

The V and J genes are TRBV5-6 and TRBJ1-5; tentatively, D is TRBD1 (6 bases). Trimming removed 6 bases at V and 3 bases at J, with 25 bases between. CDR1 is SGHDT, CDR2 YYEEEE, per germline. The CDR3 totals 18 residues. Here the CDR3 reads CASTKGGPSASLNQPQHF. CDR3 coding DNA: TGTGCCAGCACCAAGGGGGGGCCTAGCGCGTCCCTCAATCAGCCCCAGCATTTT.

This chain links TRBV7-8 with TRBJ2-1, with TRBD2 matching 9 bases. CDR3 length: 17 amino acids. Trimming cost V 1 base and J 3 bases; bases outside gene matches: 7. The germline gives CDR1 SGHVS, CDR2 FQNEAQ. The CDR3 loop reads CASSLDSSGANYNEQFF. CDR3 bases: TGTGCCAGCAGCTTAGATTCTAGCGGGGCTAACTACAATGAGCAGTTCTTC. The complete variable domain, with remaining parts taken from reference TRBV7-8 and TRBJ2-1, reads GAGVSQSPRYKVAKRGQDVALRCDPISGHVSLFWYQQALGQGPEFLTYFQNEAQLDKSGLPSDRFFAERPEGSVSTLKIQRTQQEDSAVYLCASSLDSSGANYNEQFFGPGTRLTVL.